This T cell receptor beta chain was sequenced during a study of vaccination effects on CD4 cells after COVID-19. Culture proceeded for under twelve days, and CD4+ T cells were then isolated. People in the vaccine group had not been infected with SARS-CoV-2 before, and their nucleocapsid antibodies were negative. On both days 3 and 7, half of the culture medium was replaced with IL-2 medium. Profiled with immunoSEQ multiplex PCR; TCRdb holds only in-frame clones, not every one. The sample consists of around 35,000 clones, approximately 72% of them appearing once. General study results and limits: The study had few convalescent patients and no early post-infection timepoints.

A remark on this clone: Its antigen is not known.

The V and J ends lost 1 base and 6 bases respectively, with 6 bases between them. The CDR3 is 11 residues long. The V gene's germline CDR1 is DFQATT and CDR2 SNEGSKA (reference sequence). The material was CD4+ T cells from PBMCs cultured without peptide, obtained before COVID-19 vaccination. The clonotype originates from a human donor who received a COVID-19 vaccine. This rearrangement joins TRBV20-1 to TRBJ1-1, with D possibly being TRBD1 (5 bases). CDR3 nucleotides: TGCAGTGCTAGAGTGGGGGCTGAAGCTTTCTTT. Translation: CSARVGAEAFF.